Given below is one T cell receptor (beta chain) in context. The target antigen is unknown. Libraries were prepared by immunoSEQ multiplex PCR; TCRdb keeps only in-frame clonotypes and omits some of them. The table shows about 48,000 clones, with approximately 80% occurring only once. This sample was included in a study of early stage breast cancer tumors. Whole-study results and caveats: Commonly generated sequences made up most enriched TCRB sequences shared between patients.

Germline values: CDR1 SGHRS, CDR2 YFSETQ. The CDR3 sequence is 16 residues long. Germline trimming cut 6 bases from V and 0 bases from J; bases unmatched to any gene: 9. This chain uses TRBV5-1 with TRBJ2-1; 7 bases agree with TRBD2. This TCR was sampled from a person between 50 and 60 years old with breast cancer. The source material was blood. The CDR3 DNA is TGCGCCAGCAACCTCGCGCCGGGGGGCTCCTACAATGAGCAGTTCTTC. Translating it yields CASNLAPGGSYNEQFF.